The clone carrying this TCR beta chain was seen more than once but under ten times. The data originate from a study of blood T cells in healthy people across ages. A second PCR, run for about 6 to 11 cycles, used a sample-barcoded 5' primer plus a J-beta primer mix. Using its own MiXCR run on the 5' RACE reads, TCRdb lists one record per CDR3 protein. Among 800,000 to 950,000 distinct CDR3 sequences listed, under 40% were seen once. V lost 2 bases to trimming and J lost 5 bases, with 11 bases between them. The CDR3 spans 14 residues. The germline V gene has CDR1 MGHDK and CDR2 SYGVNS. The source material was blood. V and J are TRBV25-1 and TRBJ2-3; D ambiguous. This clonotype was obtained from a young man in good health. Written as DNA, the CDR3 is TGTGCCAGCAGTGAAGATGAGGAGATAGATACGCAGTATTTT. Translating it yields CASSEDEEIDTQYF.